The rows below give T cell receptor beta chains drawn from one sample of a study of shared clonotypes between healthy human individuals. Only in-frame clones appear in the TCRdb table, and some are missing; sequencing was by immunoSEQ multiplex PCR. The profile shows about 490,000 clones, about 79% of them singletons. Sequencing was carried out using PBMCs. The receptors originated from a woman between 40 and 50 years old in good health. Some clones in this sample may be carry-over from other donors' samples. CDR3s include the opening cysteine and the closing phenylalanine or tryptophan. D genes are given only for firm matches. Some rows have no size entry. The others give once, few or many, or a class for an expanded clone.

CASSLDRDTDTQYF TGTGCCAGCAGCCTTGACAGGGACACAGATACGCAGTATTTT - TRBV11-3 TRBD1 TRBJ2-3
CASSVGAGYDEQYF TGTGCCAGCAGCGTAGGGGCAGGGTACGACGAGCAGTACTTC - TRBV9 - TRBJ2-7
CASSANQETQYF TGCGCCAGCAGCGCAAATCAAGAGACCCAGTACTTC - TRBV5-1 - TRBJ2-5
CASGQYEQYF TGTGCCAGCGGACAGTACGAGCAGTACTTC many TRBV7-9 - TRBJ2-7
CASSWAGVPDTQYF TGTGCCAGCAGCTGGGCGGGAGTCCCGGATACGCAGTATTTT many TRBV5-6 TRBD2 TRBJ2-3
CASRKEGPLLGSGNTIYF TGTGCCAGCAGGAAAGAAGGACCTCTGTTGGGCTCTGGAAACACCATATATTTT few TRBV21-1 - TRBJ1-3
CASSLDRVGNTIYF TGTGCCAGCAGCTTAGATCGGGTGGGAAACACCATATATTTT - TRBV11-1 - TRBJ1-3
CASSYSGTASTGELFF TGTGCCAGCAGTTACTCCGGGACAGCTAGTACCGGGGAGCTGTTTTTT - TRBV7-3 TRBD1 TRBJ2-2
CASSSGTTNTEAFF TGCGCCAGCAGCTCGGGGACAACGAACACTGAAGCTTTCTTT - TRBV5-1 - TRBJ1-1
CASTPGLAVYEQYF TGTGCCAGCACGCCGGGACTAGCGGTCTACGAGCAGTACTTC - TRBV2 TRBD2 TRBJ2-7
CASTTLEDTEAFF TGTGCCTCCACCACCCTGGAGGACACTGAAGCTTTCTTT - TRBV2 - TRBJ1-1
CASSPLAGTGTGELFF TGTGCCAGCTCACCCCTTGCCGGGACAGGGACCGGGGAGCTGTTTTTT once TRBV18 TRBD1 TRBJ2-2
CASSAGLAGGETQYF TGCGCCAGCAGCGCGGGACTAGCGGGAGGAGAGACCCAGTACTTC - TRBV5-1 TRBD2 TRBJ2-5
CASSTPGFEQYF TGTGCCAGTAGTACGCCGGGCTTCGAGCAGTACTTC - TRBV19 - TRBJ2-7
CASSFGTNYMNTEAFF TGTGCCAGCAGTTTCGGGACGAACTACATGAACACTGAAGCTTTCTTT many TRBV28 - TRBJ1-1
CATSRVSQGGEQYF TGTGCCACCAGCAGAGTTTCGCAAGGTGGAGAGCAGTACTTC - TRBV15 - TRBJ2-7
CAWSTVQWGYEQYF TGTGCCTGGAGTACGGTCCAGTGGGGCTACGAGCAGTACTTC - TRBV30 - TRBJ2-7
CASSPPVGGGLNIQYF TGTGCCAGCTCACCACCCGTCGGAGGAGGACTAAACATTCAGTACTTC - TRBV18 - TRBJ2-4
CASSLAPGGDLTYEQYF TGTGCCAGCAGCTTAGCTCCAGGAGGGGACTTAACCTACGAGCAGTACTTC few TRBV7-2 - TRBJ2-7
CASSPLRGLAKNIQYF TGTGCCAGCAGTCCGCTACGCGGACTAGCCAAAAACATTCAGTACTTC once TRBV4-2 - TRBJ2-4
CAISEPGELFF TGTGCCATCAGTGAGCCCGGGGAGCTGTTTTTT - TRBV10-3 - TRBJ2-2
CASSPGQNNEQFF TGCGCCAGCAGCCCTGGACAGAACAATGAGCAGTTCTTC once TRBV5-1 - TRBJ2-1
CASRTAVQETQYF TGTGCCAGCAGAACGGCGGTCCAAGAGACCCAGTACTTC - TRBV7-2 - TRBJ2-5
CSVLTPRDTEAFF TGCAGCGTTTTAACCCCCCGGGACACTGAAGCTTTCTTT many TRBV29-1 - TRBJ1-1
CASSRVGTGAGGELFF TGCGCCAGCAGCCGAGTGGGAACAGGGGCGGGCGGGGAGCTGTTTTTT - TRBV4-3 TRBD1 TRBJ2-2
CASSPAGVGEQFF TGTGCCAGCTCACCGGCGGGGGTAGGTGAGCAGTTCTTC - TRBV18 TRBD2 TRBJ2-1
CASSLAQGEQPQHF TGTGCCAGCAGCTTAGCTCAGGGGGAACAGCCCCAGCATTTT - TRBV7-2 TRBD1 TRBJ1-5
CASSSPPINEQFF TGTGCCAGCAGCTCGCCTCCCATAAATGAGCAGTTCTTC - TRBV5-6 - TRBJ2-1
CASSLAGTGAGYTF TGCGCCAGCAGCTTGGCCGGGACAGGGGCTGGCTACACCTTC - TRBV5-1 TRBD1 TRBJ1-2
CASSPTSGQRGEQYF TGTGCCAGCAGCCCGACTAGCGGGCAACGGGGCGAGCAGTACTTC - TRBV9 TRBD2 TRBJ2-7
CASSLVGQGDEQFF TGCGCCAGCAGCTTGGTGGGACAGGGAGATGAGCAGTTCTTC - TRBV5-1 TRBD1 TRBJ2-1
CASSWDRVSAGENTIYF TGTGCCAGCAGTTGGGACAGGGTTTCCGCCGGCGAAAACACCATATATTTT - TRBV7-2 TRBD1 TRBJ1-3
CSVGTGRGIETQYF TGCAGCGTTGGCACGGGGCGGGGAATAGAGACCCAGTACTTC many TRBV29-1 - TRBJ2-5
CASSKGQTPEAFF TGTGCCAGCAGTAAGGGACAGACTCCTGAAGCTTTCTTT few TRBV6-1 TRBD1 TRBJ1-1
CASSLRTGIYEQYF TGTGCCAGCAGCCTCCGGACAGGGATCTACGAGCAGTACTTC - TRBV11-2 TRBD1 TRBJ2-7
CASSRTSGRSYEQYF TGCGCCAGCAGCCGCACTAGCGGGAGATCCTACGAGCAGTACTTC - TRBV4-1 TRBD2 TRBJ2-7
CASSEGVSQNTEAFF TGCGCCAGCAGCGAGGGGGTGTCGCAGAACACTGAAGCTTTCTTT - TRBV5-1 - TRBJ1-1
CASSLRQATYGYTF TGTGCCAGCAGCTTGCGACAGGCAACTTATGGCTACACCTTC - TRBV5-4 - TRBJ1-2
CARSLSCGLRTDTQYF TGTGCCAGAAGCTTGTCCTGCGGTCTTAGGACAGATACGCAGTATTTT - TRBV5-3 - TRBJ2-3
CASIGPGGGTEAFF TGCGCCAGCATAGGGCCAGGGGGCGGCACTGAAGCTTTCTTT - TRBV10-2 TRBD1 TRBJ1-1
CASSYGRGPMNTEAFF TGTGCCAGCAGTTACGGCAGGGGCCCCATGAACACTGAAGCTTTCTTT few TRBV6-6 - TRBJ1-1
CASSANRGTGELFF TGTGCCAGCAGCGCCAACAGAGGCACCGGGGAGCTGTTTTTT once TRBV9 - TRBJ2-2
CASISIQGRRMYGNQPQHF TGTGCCAGCATTTCCATACAGGGAAGGCGTATGTATGGCAATCAGCCCCAGCATTTT - TRBV28 - TRBJ1-5
CASNPGGQGTQETQYF TGTGCCAGCAACCCAGGGGGACAGGGGACCCAAGAGACCCAGTACTTC - TRBV6-6 TRBD1 TRBJ2-5
CASSVTGTSGKNSYEQYF TGCGCCAGCAGCGTAACCGGGACTAGCGGGAAGAACTCCTACGAGCAGTACTTC - TRBV5-1 TRBD2 TRBJ2-7
CASSLGQGDTEAFF TGTGCCAGCAGCTTAGGACAGGGGGACACTGAAGCTTTCTTT - TRBV7-9 TRBD1 TRBJ1-1
CASSFPAGESYEQYF TGTGCCAGCAGCTTCCCAGCTGGAGAATCCTACGAGCAGTACTTC - TRBV7-2 - TRBJ2-7
CASSLDGTSGYNEQFF TGTGCCAGCAGCTTAGATGGGACTAGCGGTTACAATGAGCAGTTCTTC - TRBV11-3 TRBD2 TRBJ2-1
CASSTDYEQYF TGTGCCAGCAGCACCGACTACGAGCAGTACTTC few TRBV5-4 - TRBJ2-7
CASIGTSGNNEQFF TGTGCCAGCATTGGGACTAGCGGAAACAATGAGCAGTTCTTC - TRBV28 TRBD2 TRBJ2-1
CASSSHSGETQYF TGTGCCAGCAGTTCGCACAGTGGCGAGACCCAGTACTTC - TRBV6-5 - TRBJ2-5
CASSVSGTGGTEAFF TGTGCCAGCAGCGTTTCCGGGACAGGGGGTACTGAAGCTTTCTTT few TRBV9 TRBD1 TRBJ1-1
CASSPQRLTEAFF TGTGCCAGCAGCCCTCAACGGCTCACTGAAGCTTTCTTT - TRBV5-4 - TRBJ1-1
CASSVGQASYTF TGTGCCAGCAGCGTCGGACAGGCTAGCTACACCTTC many TRBV7-2 TRBD1 TRBJ1-2
CASSQSRTSGTYNEQFF TGCGCCAGCAGTCAATCCCGGACTAGCGGGACCTACAATGAGCAGTTCTTC once TRBV23-1 TRBD2 TRBJ2-1
CASSLPPIGTRGTDTQYF TGTGCCAGCAGCTTACCCCCGATAGGGACTAGGGGCACAGATACGCAGTATTTT many TRBV13 TRBD2 TRBJ2-3
CASSWGDQETQYF TGTGCCAGCAGCTGGGGCGACCAAGAGACCCAGTACTTC - TRBV5-4 - TRBJ2-5